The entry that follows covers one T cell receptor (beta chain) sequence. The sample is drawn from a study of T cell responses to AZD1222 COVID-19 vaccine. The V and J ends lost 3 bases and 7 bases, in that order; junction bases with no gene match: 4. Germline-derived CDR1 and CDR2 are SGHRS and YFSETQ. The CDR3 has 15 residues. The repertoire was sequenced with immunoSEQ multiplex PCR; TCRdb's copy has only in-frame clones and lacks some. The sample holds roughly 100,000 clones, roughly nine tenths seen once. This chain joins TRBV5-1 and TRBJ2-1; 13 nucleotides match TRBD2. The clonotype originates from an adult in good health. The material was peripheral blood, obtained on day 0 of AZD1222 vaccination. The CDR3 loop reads CASSSTSGGANEQFF. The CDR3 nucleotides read TGCGCCAGCAGCTCCACTAGCGGGGGGGCGAATGAGCAGTTCTTC. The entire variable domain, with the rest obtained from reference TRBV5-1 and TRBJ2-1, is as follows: KAGVTQTPRYLIKTRGQQVTLSCSPISGHRSVSWYQQTPGQGLQFLFEYFSETQRNKGNFPGRFSGRQFSNSRSEMNVSTLELGDSALYLCASSSTSGGANEQFFGPGTRLTVL.